This T cell receptor beta chain was identified in a study of blood T cell repertoires in COVID-19. Study-wide background: From T cells, B-cell-depleted T cells, or PBMCs came the material, which was cDNA or gDNA.

Trimming cost V 5 bases and J 3 bases; bases outside gene matches: 16. The length of the CDR3 is 19 residues. Germline assignment: CDR1 LNHDA and CDR2 SQIVND (reference sequence). It was during active infection that Seattle patients were enrolled and then longitudinally followed. Authors' data handling: Scientists estimated how many nucleated cells there were by amplifying reference gene primers. The data were produced by immunoSEQ multiplex PCR, yet TCRdb's version contains in-frame clones alone and is incomplete. The V and J calls and clone size are taken from that table; D and trimming were inferred from the DNA. This table holds around 300,000 clones, 85% to 90% found once.

The sequenced sample consisted of peripheral blood. This clonotype was sampled from a woman aged 45-65 years with COVID-19, enrolled during active disease. The V gene is TRBV19, the J gene TRBJ2-4; 10 nucleotides agree with TRBD2. The CDR3: CASSQIRGVSGRFKNIQYF. The CDR3 DNA reads TGTGCCAGTAGTCAAATTAGGGGAGTTAGCGGGAGGTTCAAAAACATTCAGTACTTC.